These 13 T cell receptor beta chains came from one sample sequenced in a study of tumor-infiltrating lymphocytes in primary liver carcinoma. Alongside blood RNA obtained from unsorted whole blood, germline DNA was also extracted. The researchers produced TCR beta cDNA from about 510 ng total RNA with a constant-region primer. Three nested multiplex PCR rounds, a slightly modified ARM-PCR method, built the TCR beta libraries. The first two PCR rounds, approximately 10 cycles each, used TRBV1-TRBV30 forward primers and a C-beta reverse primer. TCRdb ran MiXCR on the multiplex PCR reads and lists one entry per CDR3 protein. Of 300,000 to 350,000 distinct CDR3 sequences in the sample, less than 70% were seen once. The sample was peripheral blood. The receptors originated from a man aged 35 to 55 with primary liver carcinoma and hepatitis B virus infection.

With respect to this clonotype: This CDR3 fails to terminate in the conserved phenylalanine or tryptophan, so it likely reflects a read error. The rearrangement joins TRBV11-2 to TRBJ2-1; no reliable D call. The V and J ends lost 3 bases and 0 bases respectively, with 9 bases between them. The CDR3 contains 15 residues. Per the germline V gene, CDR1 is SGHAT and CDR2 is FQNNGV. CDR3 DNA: TGTGCCAGCAGCTTGTGGCAGAGCTCCTACAATGAGCAGTTCCTC. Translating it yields CASSLWQSSYNEQFL.

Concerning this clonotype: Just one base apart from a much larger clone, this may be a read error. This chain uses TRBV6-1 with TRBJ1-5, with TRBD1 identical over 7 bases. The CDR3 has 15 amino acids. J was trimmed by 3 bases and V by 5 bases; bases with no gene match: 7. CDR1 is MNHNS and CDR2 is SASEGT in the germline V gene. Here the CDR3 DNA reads TGTGCCAGCAGTTTAGACAGGGAACCCAATCAGCCCCAGCATTTT. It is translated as CASSLDREPNQPQHF.

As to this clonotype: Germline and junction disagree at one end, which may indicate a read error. CDR3 in DNA: TGTGCCAGCAGCTCATGGGACACTGGGGAGCCGTTTTTT. Protein sequence: CASSSWDTGEPFF. The gene calls are TRBV11-3 and TRBJ2-2; the D gene is possibly TRBD1 (6 bases). This CDR3 is 13 amino acids long. From germline, CDR1 is SGHNT and CDR2 YENEEA.

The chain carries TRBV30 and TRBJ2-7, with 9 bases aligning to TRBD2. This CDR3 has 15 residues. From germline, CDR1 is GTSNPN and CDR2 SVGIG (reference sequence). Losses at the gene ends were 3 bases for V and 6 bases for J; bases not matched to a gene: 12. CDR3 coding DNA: TGTGCCTGGAGAGAACCATTAGCGGGAGCTGCCGAGCAGTACTTC. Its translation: CAWREPLAGAAEQYF.

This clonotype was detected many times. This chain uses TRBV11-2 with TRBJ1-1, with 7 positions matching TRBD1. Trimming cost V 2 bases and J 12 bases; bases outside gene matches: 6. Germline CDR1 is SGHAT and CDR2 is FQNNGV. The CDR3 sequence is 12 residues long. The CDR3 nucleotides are TGTGCCAGCAGCTTACAGAGGGGGCCAACTTTCTTT. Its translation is CASSLQRGPTFF. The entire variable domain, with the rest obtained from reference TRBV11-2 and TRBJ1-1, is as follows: EAGVAQSPRYKIIEKRQSVAFWCNPISGHATLYWYQQILGQGPKLLIQFQNNGVVDDSQLPKDRFSAERLKGVDSTLKIQPAKLEDSAVYLCASSLQRGPTFFGQGTRLTVV.

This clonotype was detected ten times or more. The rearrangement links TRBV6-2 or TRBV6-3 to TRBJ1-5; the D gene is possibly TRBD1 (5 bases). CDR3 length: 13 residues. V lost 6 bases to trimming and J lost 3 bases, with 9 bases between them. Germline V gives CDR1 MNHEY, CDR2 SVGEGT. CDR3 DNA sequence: TGTGCCAGCAGCCCGGGGGACAATCAGCCCCAGCATTTT. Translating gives CASSPGDNQPQHF.

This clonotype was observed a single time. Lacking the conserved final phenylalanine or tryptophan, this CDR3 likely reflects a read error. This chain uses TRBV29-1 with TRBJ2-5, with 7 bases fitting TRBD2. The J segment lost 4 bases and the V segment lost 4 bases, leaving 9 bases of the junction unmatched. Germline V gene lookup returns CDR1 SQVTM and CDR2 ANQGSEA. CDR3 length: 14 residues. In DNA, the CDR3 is TGCAGCGTTGTGCTAGCGGTATGTTCAGAGACCCAGTACTCC. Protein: CSVVLAVCSETQYS.

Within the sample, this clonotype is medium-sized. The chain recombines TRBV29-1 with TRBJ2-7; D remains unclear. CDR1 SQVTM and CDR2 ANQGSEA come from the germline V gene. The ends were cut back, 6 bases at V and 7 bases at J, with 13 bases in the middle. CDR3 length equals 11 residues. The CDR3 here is CSVGINREQYF. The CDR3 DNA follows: TGCAGCGTGGGGATAAATAGAGAGCAGTACTTC.

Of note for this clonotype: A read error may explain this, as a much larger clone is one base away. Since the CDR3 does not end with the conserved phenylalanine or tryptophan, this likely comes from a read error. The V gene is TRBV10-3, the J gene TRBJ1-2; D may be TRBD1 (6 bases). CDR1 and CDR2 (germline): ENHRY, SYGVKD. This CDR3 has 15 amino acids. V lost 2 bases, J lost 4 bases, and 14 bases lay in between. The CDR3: CAISERPGAGYGYTL. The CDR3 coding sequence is TGTGCCATCAGTGAGAGGCCAGGGGCTGGCTATGGCTACACCCTC.

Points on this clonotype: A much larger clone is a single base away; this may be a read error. This chain's CDR3 is CAITTSGSSTDTQYF. In nucleotides, the CDR3 is TGTGCCATCACCACTAGCGGGAGTAGTACAGATACGCAGTATTTT. The rearrangement links TRBV10-3 to TRBJ2-3; 11 nucleotides align to TRBD2. Germline loops: CDR1 ENHRY, CDR2 SYGVKD. The CDR3 has 15 amino acids. J gave up 3 bases and V 7 bases, and 6 bases lay outside the gene matches.

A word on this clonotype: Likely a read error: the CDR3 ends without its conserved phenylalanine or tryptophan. DNA for the CDR3: TGTGCCAGCAGCTTAGCGCGGGAGGTTTATACCGGGGAGCTGTTTTAT. Translation gives CASSLAREVYTGELFY. The chain employs TRBV13 and TRBJ2-2; 8 bases are shared with TRBD2. The CDR3 consists of 16 residues. Germline values: CDR1 PRHDT, CDR2 FYEKMQ (reference sequence). Trimming cost V 1 base and J 5 bases; bases outside gene matches: 6.

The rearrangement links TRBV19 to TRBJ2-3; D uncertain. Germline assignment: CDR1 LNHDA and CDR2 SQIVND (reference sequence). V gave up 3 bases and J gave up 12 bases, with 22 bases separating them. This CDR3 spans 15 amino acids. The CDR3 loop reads CASSIRAFSTDIQYF. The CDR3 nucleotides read TGTGCCAGTAGTATTAGGGCGTTTAGCACAGATATTCAGTATTTT.

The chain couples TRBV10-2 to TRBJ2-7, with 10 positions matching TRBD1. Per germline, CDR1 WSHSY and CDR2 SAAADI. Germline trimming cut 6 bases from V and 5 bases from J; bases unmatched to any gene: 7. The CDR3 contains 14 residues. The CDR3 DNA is TGCGCCAGCAGCCGGGACAGGGGTATCGACGAGCAGTACTTC. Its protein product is CASSRDRGIDEQYF.